This T cell receptor (beta chain) was sequenced in a study of T cell responses to AZD1222 COVID-19 vaccine (dated by TCRdb to the early 2020s). Broadly, across the study: AZD1222 recipients given second doses at about 4 weeks or at about 12 weeks were pooled, since spike-specific TCR depth and breadth were not found to differ between the two schedules. TCR sequencing was performed for fewer than 250 trial participants, of whom 200 to 220 were given two doses of AZD1222 and 26 were given two doses of MenACWY control vaccine. Trial participants were enrolled by age into 18-55, 56-69 and 70-plus year subgroups, with approximately 150, 30 and 60 TCR-sequenced participants respectively. The investigation overall reported the following: The 56-69-year group was small, and its depth increase did not reach significance, likely because of low power. After two AZD1222 doses, spike-specific TCR breadth and depth were significantly higher than at day 0 and than in MenACWY recipients. Conclusions about previously exposed vaccinees are limited because only five or six AZD1222 recipients were SARS-CoV-2 seropositive at baseline. Because no day 14 peak-response samples were available, the repertoires could be characterized only after the peak T cell response. The vaccine-associated CD4 TCRs covered the entire spike protein, and the dominant responses fell in regions 160-218 and 743-854. Most participants were white British and females outnumbered males, and the authors suggested that clonal diversity may have been underestimated. Nearly half of unique spike-specific TCRs reportedly recognized epitopes outside regions mutated in the B.1.351 and B.1.1.7 variants.

This clone has ten or more counts. This clone's antigen is unknown. Base qualities are not at hand, and no much larger clone is one base apart. This specimen's time point label, per the study, means: baseline before first vaccination. The vaccinee samples were drawn from two UK trials, COV001 and COV002, one of which was a single-blind randomized controlled phase 2/3 trial testing AZD1222 (ChAdOx1 nCoV-19) in healthy adults. For TCRbeta chain sequencing, PBMC samples from trial participants were taken at day 0 and at day 28 after the second dose. The CDR3 regions of human TCRbeta chains were subjected to immunosequencing. Per the original workflow: Repertoire TCRs were checked for matches against a reference library of SARS-CoV-2-specific TCRs that had been generated using the MIRA antigen-specificity platform. Breadth was defined as the fraction of unique TCRs that were SARS-CoV-2-associated, and depth was defined as the fraction of total T cells that were SARS-CoV-2-associated. Using the MIRA data, each spike-specific TCR was mapped to the spike region that the TCR reacts to and placed in a CD4 or CD8 class. Log10-transformed breadth and depth values were compared by one-way ANOVA with Sidak's multiple comparisons tests. TCRdb holds this immuneACCESS table with in-frame rearrangements only. Some clones are missing; in checked studies, unresolved V genes explain under half, and the rest has no known cause. V, J and clone size reflect that table, while D and trimming were determined from the DNA. For this sample there are approximately 100,000 clones; around 87% appear just once. Approximately 5.2% of the sample is in the top ten clones.

CDR1 and CDR2, per the germline V gene, are WSHSY and SAAADI. V has 6 bases trimmed and J has 1 base trimmed; junction bases matching no gene number 5. The CDR3 contains 14 residues, cysteine and phenylalanine counted. Only the CDR3 DNA is retained, 42 bases long and in frame from the first base. This clonotype originated in an adult in good health. The V gene is TRBV10-2 and the J gene is TRBJ1-1, with TRBD1 matching 7 junction bases. This specimen was peripheral blood, taken on day 0 of AZD1222 vaccination. The nucleotide sequence reads TGCGCCAGCAGACAGGGGCCCTCGAACACTGAAGCTTTCTTT. Its translation is CASRQGPSNTEAFF.